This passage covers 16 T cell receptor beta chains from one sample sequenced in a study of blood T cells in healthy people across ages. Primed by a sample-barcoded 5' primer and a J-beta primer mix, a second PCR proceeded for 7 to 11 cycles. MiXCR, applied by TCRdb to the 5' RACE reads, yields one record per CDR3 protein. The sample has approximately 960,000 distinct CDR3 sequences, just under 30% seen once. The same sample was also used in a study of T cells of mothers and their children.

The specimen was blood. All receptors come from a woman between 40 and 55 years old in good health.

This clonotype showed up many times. CDR3 bases: TGTGCCAGCAGCTTGGGGCAGCCCTATGGCTACACCTTC. Translation: CASSLGQPYGYTF. The chain combines TRBV5-4 with TRBJ1-2; D call uncertain. The CDR3 spans 13 residues. V was shortened by 0 bases and J by 4 bases, with 7 bases between the two germline ends. CDR1 and CDR2 from the germline V gene are SGHNT and YYREEE (reference sequence).

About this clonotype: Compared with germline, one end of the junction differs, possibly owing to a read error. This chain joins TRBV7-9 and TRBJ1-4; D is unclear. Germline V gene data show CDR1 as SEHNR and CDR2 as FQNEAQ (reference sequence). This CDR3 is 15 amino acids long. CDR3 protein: CASSPPVGLGEKRFF. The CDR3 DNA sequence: TGTGCCAGCAGCCCGCCGGTGGGGTTAGGAGAAAAACGGTTTTTT. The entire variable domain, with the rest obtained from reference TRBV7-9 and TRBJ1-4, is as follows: DTGVSQNPRHKITKRGQNVTFRCDPISEHNRLYWYRQTLGQGPEFLTYFQNEAQLEKSRLLSDRFSAERPKGSFSTLEIQRTEQGDSAMYLCASSPPVGLGEKRFFGSGTQLSVL.

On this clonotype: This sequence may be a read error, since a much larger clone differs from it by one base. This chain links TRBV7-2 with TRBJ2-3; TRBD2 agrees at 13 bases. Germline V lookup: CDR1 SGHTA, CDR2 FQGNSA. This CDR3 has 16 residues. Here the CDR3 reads CAGRGTSGANTDTQYF. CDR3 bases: TGTGCCGGCAGGGGGACTAGCGGGGCGAACACAGATACGCAGTATTTT.

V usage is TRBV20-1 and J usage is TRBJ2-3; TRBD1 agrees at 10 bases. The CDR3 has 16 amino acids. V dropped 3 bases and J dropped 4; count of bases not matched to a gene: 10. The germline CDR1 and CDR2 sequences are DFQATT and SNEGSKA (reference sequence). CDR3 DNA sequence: TGCAGTGCTAGTCCCCCGGGACAGGGGACCGCAGATACGCAGTATTTT. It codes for CSASPPGQGTADTQYF.

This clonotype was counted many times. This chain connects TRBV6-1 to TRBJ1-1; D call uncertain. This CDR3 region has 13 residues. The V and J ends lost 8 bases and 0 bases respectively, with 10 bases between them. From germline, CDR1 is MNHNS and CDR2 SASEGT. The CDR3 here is CASGLLVNTEAFF. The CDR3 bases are TGTGCCAGCGGCTTACTTGTGAACACTGAAGCTTTCTTT.

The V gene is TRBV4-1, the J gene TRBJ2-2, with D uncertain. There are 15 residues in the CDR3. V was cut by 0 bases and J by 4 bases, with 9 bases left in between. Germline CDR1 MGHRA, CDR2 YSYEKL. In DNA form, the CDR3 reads TGCGCCAGCAGCCAAGAGTCCCCGAGCACCGGGGAGCTGTTTTTT. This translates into CASSQESPSTGELFF.

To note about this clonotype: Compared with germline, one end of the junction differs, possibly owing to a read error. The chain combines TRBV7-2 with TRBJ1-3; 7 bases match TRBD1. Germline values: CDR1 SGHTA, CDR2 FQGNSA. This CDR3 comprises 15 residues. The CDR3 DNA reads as TGTGCCAGCAGCTCTACCGGGACAGAGCGAAGCACCAGATATTTT. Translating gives CASSSTGTERSTRYF.

The CDR3 sequence is CASSESILGGSPLHF. DNA of the CDR3: TGCGCCAGCAGTGAGTCGATCCTAGGTGGATCACCCCTCCACTTT. This chain uses TRBV10-2 with TRBJ1-6; D unclear. Looked up from germline, CDR1 is WSHSY and CDR2 is SAAADI. There are 15 residues in the CDR3. The V end was cut by 0 bases, the J end by 10 bases, with 13 bases between.

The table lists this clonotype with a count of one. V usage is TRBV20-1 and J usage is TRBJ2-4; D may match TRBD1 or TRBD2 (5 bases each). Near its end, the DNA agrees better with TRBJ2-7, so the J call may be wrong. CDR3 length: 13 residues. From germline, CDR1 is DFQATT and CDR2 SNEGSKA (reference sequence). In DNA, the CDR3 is TGCAGTGCTAGAGGAGGGCAGGGCTACGAGCAGTACTTC. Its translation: CSARGGQGYEQYF.

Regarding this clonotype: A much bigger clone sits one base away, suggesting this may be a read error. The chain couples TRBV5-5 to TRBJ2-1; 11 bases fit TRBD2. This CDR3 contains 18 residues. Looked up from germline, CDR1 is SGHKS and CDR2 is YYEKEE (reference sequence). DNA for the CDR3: TGTGCCAGCAGCTTCGGTCTAGCGGGGGGCCTGAACTACAATAAGCAGTTCTTC. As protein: CASSFGLAGGLNYNKQFF.

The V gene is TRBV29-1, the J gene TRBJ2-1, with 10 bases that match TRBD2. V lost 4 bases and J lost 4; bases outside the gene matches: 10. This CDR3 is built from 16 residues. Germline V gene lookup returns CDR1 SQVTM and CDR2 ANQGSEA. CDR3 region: CSVGGVELAGYNEQFF. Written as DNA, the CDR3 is TGCAGCGTTGGTGGAGTAGAACTAGCGGGATACAATGAGCAGTTCTTC.

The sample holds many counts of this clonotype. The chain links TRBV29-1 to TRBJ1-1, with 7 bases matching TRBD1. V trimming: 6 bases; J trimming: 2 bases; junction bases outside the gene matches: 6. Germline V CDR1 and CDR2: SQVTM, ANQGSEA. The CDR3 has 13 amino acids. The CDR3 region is CSVQRQGNTEAFF. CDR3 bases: TGCAGCGTACAGAGACAGGGAAACACTGAAGCTTTCTTT.

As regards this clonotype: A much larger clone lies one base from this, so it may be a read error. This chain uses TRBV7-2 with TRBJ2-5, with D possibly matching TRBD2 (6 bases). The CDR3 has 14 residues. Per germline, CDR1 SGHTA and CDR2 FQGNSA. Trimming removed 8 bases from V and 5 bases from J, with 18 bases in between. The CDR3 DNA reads TGTGCCAGCGGCCCCTCACTAGCCCAGGAGACCCAGTACTTC. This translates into CASGPSLAQETQYF.

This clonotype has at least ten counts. CDR3 residues: CARKSWTGLTHPILKNIQYF. CDR3 nucleotides: TGTGCCAGGAAGAGTTGGACCGGACTTACGCACCCGATTTTAAAAAACATTCAGTACTTC. The chain employs TRBV27 and TRBJ2-4, with a weak D call TRBD2 (5 bases). The CDR3 is 20 residues long. V was trimmed by 9 bases and J by 4 bases, leaving 34 bases between them. Germline assignment: CDR1 MNHEY and CDR2 SMNVEV (reference sequence).

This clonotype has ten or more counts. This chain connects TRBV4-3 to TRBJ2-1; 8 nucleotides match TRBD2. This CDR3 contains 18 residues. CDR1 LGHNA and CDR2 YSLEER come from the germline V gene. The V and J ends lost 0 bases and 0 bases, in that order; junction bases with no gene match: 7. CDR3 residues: CASSQDRAGGFSYNEQFF. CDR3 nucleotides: TGCGCCAGCAGCCAAGATCGGGCGGGGGGCTTCTCCTACAATGAGCAGTTCTTC.

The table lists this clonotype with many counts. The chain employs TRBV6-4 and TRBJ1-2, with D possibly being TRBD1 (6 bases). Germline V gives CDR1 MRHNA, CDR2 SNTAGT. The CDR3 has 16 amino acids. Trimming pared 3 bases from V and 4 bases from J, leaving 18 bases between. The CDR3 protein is CASSDVWGDRTYGYTF. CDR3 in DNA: TGTGCCAGCAGTGATGTGTGGGGTGACAGGACCTATGGCTACACCTTC.